Below are 18 T cell receptor beta chains sequenced from a single sample in a study of spatial heterogeneity in lung cancer. As for time point: sample taken at primary tumor resection. In TCRdb, the 5' RACE reads were re-called with MiXCR into one record per CDR3 protein. This table holds around 100,000 distinct CDR3 sequences, roughly 4.5% found once. For these receptors, no antigen is known. Study-level points and caveats: Tumors with more nonsynonymous mutations had more expanded intratumoral alpha and beta TCRs.

The source material was lung tumor tissue, sampled at surgery. Receptor source: a male donor with early-stage non-small cell lung cancer.

At least ten counts were recorded for this clonotype. V is TRBV20-1 and J is TRBJ2-7; 13 positions agree with TRBD2. The J segment lost 12 bases and the V segment lost 3 bases, leaving 11 bases of the junction unmatched. This CDR3 is 14 amino acids long. Germline lookup yields CDR1 DFQATT and CDR2 SNEGSKA (reference sequence). The CDR3, as DNA: TGCAGTGCTAGTCAACTCGGACTAGCGGGAGCTGTGTACTTC. Translating it yields CSASQLGLAGAVYF.

This clonotype was found a few times. The chain recombines TRBV5-1 with TRBJ1-3; TRBD1 agrees at 7 bases. The J segment lost 4 bases and the V segment lost 6 bases, leaving 16 bases of the junction unmatched. Germline V gene data show CDR1 as SGHRS and CDR2 as YFSETQ. CDR3 length: 17 amino acids. The chain's CDR3 is CASKGQLTGDGGNTIYF. The CDR3 bases are TGCGCCAGCAAAGGGCAGCTAACAGGGGACGGAGGAAACACCATATATTTT. The full variable domain, its missing parts supplied by reference TRBV5-1 and TRBJ1-3, is KAGVTQTPRYLIKTRGQQVTLSCSPISGHRSVSWYQQTPGQGLQFLFEYFSETQRNKGNFPGRFSGRQFSNSRSEMNVSTLELGDSALYLCASKGQLTGDGGNTIYFGEGSWLTVV.

This clonotype has a count of ten or more. The genes are TRBV20-1 and TRBJ2-7, with 11 bases lining up with TRBD2. With 0 bases clipped from V and 4 bases from J, the junction kept 11 bases outside the gene matches. Germline V lookup: CDR1 DFQATT, CDR2 SNEGSKA (reference sequence). The CDR3 sequence is 17 residues long. CDR3: CSARELTSGKRGYEQYF. The CDR3 nucleotides read TGCAGTGCTAGAGAATTGACTAGCGGGAAGCGAGGGTACGAGCAGTACTTC.

Ten or more counts support this clonotype. The CDR3 reads CASTLPGTLNTGELFF. In DNA form, the CDR3 reads TGTGCCAGCACCCTCCCCGGGACCCTGAACACCGGGGAGCTGTTTTTT. The rearrangement links TRBV6-5 to TRBJ2-2; TRBD1 or TRBD2 may be the D gene (5 bases each). Germline V lookup: CDR1 MNHEY, CDR2 SVGAGI. The V gene lost 7 bases and the J gene lost 1 base, with 16 bases spanning the gap. This CDR3 has 16 amino acids.

This clonotype occurred many times. The V and J genes are TRBV29-1 and TRBJ2-1; D remains ambiguous. Trimming pared 2 bases from V and 12 bases from J, leaving 11 bases between. Germline lookup yields CDR1 SQVTM and CDR2 ANQGSEA. The CDR3 length is 11 residues. The CDR3 nucleotides are TGCAGCGTTGAATCACCGGGTGGGCAGTTCTTC. Amino acids: CSVESPGGQFF.

This clonotype was detected ten times or more. The CDR3, as DNA: TGCGCCAGCAGCTCCGGGAGGTACCGAAAGGCAGATACGCAGTATTTT. It translates to CASSSGRYRKADTQYF. V and J are TRBV5-1 and TRBJ2-3; TRBD2 aligns across 7 bases. The trim removed 3 bases at V and 4 bases at J, leaving 11 bases unmatched. Germline assignment: CDR1 SGHRS and CDR2 YFSETQ. This CDR3 has 16 residues.

This chain links TRBV5-1 with TRBJ2-7; tentatively, D is TRBD1 (6 bases). Trimming took 2 bases from V and 6 from J, leaving 18 bases between them. CDR1 and CDR2 (germline): SGHRS, YFSETQ. The CDR3 sequence is 15 residues long. The CDR3, as DNA: TGCGCCAGCAGCTTAAATACAGGGAGAGGAGGCGAGCAGTACTTC. Residues: CASSLNTGRGGEQYF.

This clonotype was seen repeatedly, ten times or more. This chain uses TRBV5-1 with TRBJ2-6; 7 bases fit TRBD1. The germline V gene encodes CDR1 SGHRS and CDR2 YFSETQ. The junction had 4 bases not matched to a gene; V was cut back by 4 bases and J by 0 bases. This CDR3 has 16 residues. CDR3 nucleotide sequence: TGCGCCAGCAGCATACGGACAGGCTCTGGGGCCAACGTCCTGACTTTC. It yields the protein CASSIRTGSGANVLTF.

This clonotype was recorded many times. The chain employs TRBV11-2 and TRBJ2-3; D gene ambiguous. Germline CDR1 is SGHAT and CDR2 is FQNNGV. V lost 0 bases, J lost 2 bases, and 3 bases lay in between. The CDR3 is made up of 13 amino acids. The DNA of the CDR3 is TGTGCCAGCAGCTTAGAGACCACAGATACGCAGTATTTT. Translated: CASSLETTDTQYF.

There are many counts of this clonotype. J is TRBJ2-5 and V is TRBV4-1; TRBD2 aligns across 7 bases. Germline V lookup: CDR1 MGHRA, CDR2 YSYEKL. The CDR3 sequence is 15 residues long. V gave up 2 bases and J gave up 5 bases; unmatched junction bases: 8. For the CDR3, the DNA is TGCGCCAGCAGCCAACTCTCGGGAGGTCCGGAGACCCAGTACTTC. Protein product: CASSQLSGGPETQYF.

The table lists this clonotype with a few counts. CDR3 in DNA: TGCAGTTGCTCCCCTCCAGAGAGGTACGAGCAGTACTTC. As protein: CSCSPPERYEQYF. The chain combines TRBV20-1 with TRBJ2-7; no reliable D call. The ends were cut back, 8 bases at V and 4 bases at J, with 18 bases in the middle. The CDR3 is 13 amino acids. Germline V lookup: CDR1 DFQATT, CDR2 SNEGSKA (reference sequence).

This clonotype was picked up many times. The rearrangement uses TRBV28 and TRBJ2-7; tentatively, D is TRBD1 (5 bases). V was trimmed by 7 bases and J by 1 base, leaving 8 bases between them. The CDR3 spans 12 residues. Germline V lookup: CDR1 MDHEN, CDR2 SYDVKM. CDR3: CASMGRSYEQYF. The CDR3, as DNA: TGTGCCAGCATGGGGCGGTCCTACGAGCAGTACTTC.

This clonotype was recorded at least ten times. The chain combines TRBV4-2 with TRBJ1-1; possibly TRBD1 for D (5 bases). This CDR3 has 16 residues. The V gene's germline CDR1 is LGHNA and CDR2 YNFKEQ. V lost 0 bases and J lost 12, with 23 bases in between. This CDR3 is CASSQEGGAWASETFF. CDR3 nucleotide sequence: TGTGCCAGCAGCCAAGAGGGAGGGGCTTGGGCATCAGAAACTTTCTTT.

This chain links TRBV11-2 with TRBJ2-3; 8 bases line up with TRBD2. J gave up 3 bases and V 5 bases, and 13 bases lay outside the gene matches. The CDR3 loop spans 17 amino acids. Germline V gene sequence: CDR1 SGHAT, CDR2 FQNNGV. The CDR3 protein is CASSGLGAGEGTDTQYF. The CDR3 DNA reads TGTGCCAGCAGCGGGTTAGGAGCGGGAGAGGGTACAGATACGCAGTATTTT.

This clonotype was counted at least ten times. The chain combines TRBV28 with TRBJ2-7; D may be TRBD1 or TRBD2 (5 bases each). The germline gives CDR1 MDHEN, CDR2 SYDVKM. Trimming cost V 2 bases and J 5 bases, with 19 bases left between them. This CDR3 is built from 16 residues. CDR3 in DNA: TGTGCCAGCAGTTTACGGTTAGGGACGCTAGCCCACGAGCAGTACTTC. It translates to CASSLRLGTLAHEQYF.

The chain recombines TRBV27 with TRBJ1-1; D remains ambiguous. The germline gives CDR1 MNHEY, CDR2 SMNVEV (reference sequence). This CDR3 is built from 18 residues. V lost 0 bases to trimming and J lost 5 bases, with 22 bases between them. In nucleotides, the CDR3 is TGTGCCAGCAGTTTATCGGGCGGCAATGGTCTTTGGAGGACTGAAGCTTTCTTT. Its protein product is CASSLSGGNGLWRTEAFF.

This clonotype was counted many times. DNA of the CDR3: TGTGCCAGCAGCTTGTTGGCGGGTACCTACAATGAGCAGTTCTTC. Its translation: CASSLLAGTYNEQFF. The chain employs TRBV7-9 and TRBJ2-1, with D perhaps TRBD2 (5 bases). Trimming stripped 3 bases from V and 2 bases from J, with 11 bases between. This CDR3 region has 15 residues. Looked up from germline, CDR1 is SEHNR and CDR2 is FQNEAQ (reference sequence). Full variable domain (remainder filled in from reference TRBV7-9 and TRBJ2-1): DTGVSQNPRHKITKRGQNVTFRCDPISEHNRLYWYRQTLGQGPEFLTYFQNEAQLEKSRLLSDRFSAERPKGSFSTLEIQRTEQGDSAMYLCASSLLAGTYNEQFFGPGTRLTVL.

V and J are TRBV29-1 and TRBJ2-2; 10 nucleotides agree with TRBD2. Germline values: CDR1 SQVTM, CDR2 ANQGSEA. The V segment lost 7 bases and the J segment 9 bases; nucleotides outside the gene matches: 17. The CDR3 spans 16 residues. The CDR3 spells CSAAPASGRIPRELFF. The DNA for the CDR3 is TGCAGCGCCGCACCGGCTAGCGGGAGAATTCCCCGGGAGCTGTTTTTT.